A selection of T cell receptor beta chains follows, all from one sample in a study of blood T cells in healthy people across ages. TCRdb fed the 5' RACE reads into MiXCR, producing one record per CDR3 protein. The sample has under 2 million distinct CDR3 sequences; roughly 32% are singletons. The sequencing input was blood. These receptors were obtained from a woman younger than 45 in good health. Both conserved end residues are part of each CDR3. Fields, in order: D gene, J gene, clone size, V gene, CDR3 DNA, CDR3 protein. The D gene is left open where the match is weak. Size tells how often a clone was seen (once, few, many) or the class of an expanded clone, and some rows leave it out.

D: .
J: TRBJ2-3
size: .
V: TRBV6-1
DNA: TGTGCCAGCAGGGAATCCCCGATAAACACAGATACGCAGTATTTT
CDR3: CASRESPINTDTQYF

D: TRBD2
J: TRBJ2-7
size: .
V: TRBV5-1
DNA: TGCGCCAGCAGCTACTGGACTAGCGGGGTGGACGAGCAGTACTTC
CDR3: CASSYWTSGVDEQYF

D: TRBD1
J: TRBJ1-2
size: .
V: TRBV6-1
DNA: TGTGCCAGCAGTCTAGGACAGGCCCACTATGGCTACACCTTC
CDR3: CASSLGQAHYGYTF

D: TRBD2
J: TRBJ2-3
size: many
V: TRBV6-4
DNA: TGTGCCAGCAGTGACTCGACTAGCGGGGGGGCAGATACGCAGTATTTT
CDR3: CASSDSTSGGADTQYF

D: TRBD2
J: TRBJ2-5
size: .
V: TRBV9
DNA: TGTGCCAGCAGCGTAGCGACTAGCGGGAGTTTGGAGACCCAGTACTTC
CDR3: CASSVATSGSLETQYF

D: TRBD2
J: TRBJ2-5
size: few
V: TRBV11-2
DNA: TGTGCCAGCAGCTTAGGCCCGGGGGGCCAGTACTTC
CDR3: CASSLGPGGQYF

D: .
J: TRBJ2-7
size: many
V: TRBV28
DNA: TGTGCCAGCAGTTTACGAGGGGTCTACGAGCAGTACTTC
CDR3: CASSLRGVYEQYF

D: .
J: TRBJ1-2
size: .
V: TRBV11-2
DNA: TGTGCCAGCAGCTTAGCGGAGGGCGCGGGGAGAGTAGGCTACACCTTC
CDR3: CASSLAEGAGRVGYTF

D: .
J: TRBJ2-3
size: .
V: TRBV18
DNA: TGTGCCAGCTCGCCAGGAGGGGGATCCTCGGGAGATACGCAGTATTTT
CDR3: CASSPGGGSSGDTQYF

D: .
J: TRBJ2-5
size: .
V: TRBV27
DNA: TGTGCCAGCAGTAAAGACGCAAAGAAGACCCAGTACTTC
CDR3: CASSKDAKKTQYF

D: .
J: TRBJ2-3
size: .
V: TRBV29-1
DNA: TGCAGCGGAATAAGGGCAGCAGATACGCAGTATTTT
CDR3: CSGIRAADTQYF

D: .
J: TRBJ2-1
size: .
V: TRBV11-2
DNA: TGTGCCAGCAGCTCCACGGGGTTCGGGAACAATGGGCAGTTTTTC
CDR3: CASSSTGFGNNGQFF

D: .
J: TRBJ2-1
size: few
V: TRBV6-5
DNA: TGTGCCAGCAGTTACTCTACGCTGGGTGAGCAGTTCTTC
CDR3: CASSYSTLGEQFF

D: .
J: TRBJ2-6
size: few
V: TRBV27
DNA: TGTGCCAGCACTACTGGGGGCAGAGCACTGACTTTC
CDR3: CASTTGGRALTF

D: .
J: TRBJ2-3
size: once
V: TRBV7-9
DNA: TGTGCCAGCAGCCCCCGGGCAGGGTTGAATACGCAGTATTTT
CDR3: CASSPRAGLNTQYF

D: TRBD1
J: TRBJ2-1
size: few
V: TRBV20-1
DNA: TGCAGTGCTCAAGGACAGGGAATAGGGTTCTTC
CDR3: CSAQGQGIGFF

D: .
J: TRBJ2-5
size: once
V: TRBV2
DNA: TGTGCCAGCCGTCCCTACCAAGAGACCCAGTACTTC
CDR3: CASRPYQETQYF

D: TRBD1
J: TRBJ2-7
size: .
V: TRBV5-1
DNA: TGCGCCGGCAGCTTGGGGACAGCCACCTACGAGCAGTACTTC
CDR3: CAGSLGTATYEQYF

D: .
J: TRBJ2-3
size: many
V: TRBV10-3
DNA: TGTGCCATCAGGGGACCAATTAGCACAGATACGCAGTATTTT
CDR3: CAIRGPISTDTQYF

D: .
J: TRBJ1-2
size: few
V: TRBV18
DNA: TGTGCCAGCTCACCACAGGGAAACAATGGCTACACCTTC
CDR3: CASSPQGNNGYTF

D: .
J: TRBJ2-5
size: .
V: TRBV2
DNA: TGTGCCAGCACCGCAGGCCCTGCACAAGAGACCCAGTACTTC
CDR3: CASTAGPAQETQYF

D: TRBD2
J: TRBJ2-5
size: many
V: TRBV29-1
DNA: TGCAGCGTTAGTAGCGGGGGGAAAGAGACCCAGTACTTC
CDR3: CSVSSGGKETQYF

D: .
J: TRBJ2-7
size: once
V: TRBV7-9
DNA: TGTGCCAGCAGCCCTTTGGGGGCAGGCCAACCTTACGAGCAGTACTTC
CDR3: CASSPLGAGQPYEQYF

D: .
J: TRBJ1-5
size: .
V: TRBV20-1
DNA: TGCAGTGCTAGAGACCGGGACCGCCAGTTTAATAGCAATCAGCCCCAGCATTTT
CDR3: CSARDRDRQFNSNQPQHF